These 29 T cell receptor beta chains originate from one sample sequenced in a study of identical twins (dated by TCRdb to the mid-2010s). The method behind the library was 5' RACE. The sample was run on an Illumina HiSeq 2000. Clones were called with MiXCR by TCRdb after fastp trimmed the public reads at Q25, and only in-frame beta chains were retained. Each record represents a unique CDR3 protein, reported with the most common genes and DNA among its rows. A total of roughly 490,000 distinct CDR3 sequences appear in this sample, over 11% of them only once. Approximately 0.98% of the sample lies in the top ten. The same sample was also used in a study of yellow fever vaccine responses in identical twins.

The sample consisted of CD4+ T cells sorted from blood. The receptors stem from a woman between 18 and 29 years old in good health.

The chain carries TRBV7-2 and TRBJ2-1; 12 bases align to TRBD2. Per germline, CDR1 SGHTA and CDR2 FQGNSA. The V segment lost 5 bases and the J segment 7 bases; nucleotides outside the gene matches: 6. There are 15 residues in the CDR3. In DNA, the CDR3 is TGTGCCAGCAGCGAGACTAGCGGGAGCCTAAATGAGCAGTTCTTC. This translates into CASSETSGSLNEQFF. The full variable domain, in which reference TRBV7-2 and TRBJ2-1 provide the parts outside the CDR3, is GAGVSQSPSNKVTEKGKDVELRCDPISGHTALYWYRQSLGQGLEFLIYFQGNSAPDKSGLPSDRFSAERTGGSVSTLTIQRTQQEDSAVYLCASSETSGSLNEQFFGPGTRLTVL.

This clonotype has at least ten counts. The chain employs TRBV27 and TRBJ2-2, with 8 bases fitting TRBD1. CDR1 MNHEY and CDR2 SMNVEV come from the germline V gene (reference sequence). The CDR3 runs 18 residues. Germline trimming cut 5 bases from V and 0 bases from J; bases unmatched to any gene: 11. CDR3 sequence: CASSVSPGQVTNTGELFF. For the CDR3, the DNA is TGTGCCAGCAGTGTGAGCCCGGGACAGGTGACGAACACCGGGGAGCTGTTTTTT.

This clonotype has a handful of counts. V gene TRBV28 combines with J gene TRBJ2-2, with D perhaps matching TRBD1 (5 bases). The CDR3 has 14 amino acids. The V end lost 5 bases, the J end lost 3 bases, and 10 bases lay between the germline ends. The V gene's germline CDR1 is MDHEN and CDR2 SYDVKM. CDR3 protein: CASSPLRDTGELFF. Here the CDR3 DNA reads TGTGCCAGCAGTCCACTCAGGGACACCGGGGAGCTGTTTTTT.

The V gene is TRBV10-3, the J gene TRBJ1-1; TRBD1 matches at 8 bases. CDR3 length: 14 amino acids. The ends lost 10 bases at V and 0 bases at J; junction bases unmatched: 7. Germline lookup yields CDR1 ENHRY and CDR2 SYGVKD. The CDR3 loop reads CATLTGAMNTEAFF. CDR3 DNA sequence: TGTGCCACTTTGACAGGGGCAATGAACACTGAAGCTTTCTTT.

Ten or more counts support this clonotype. The rearrangement joins TRBV12-3 or TRBV12-4 to TRBJ2-1; D remains ambiguous. This CDR3 spans 13 amino acids. Deletions cut 5 bases from V and 4 bases from J, with 9 bases between. For the CDR3, the DNA is TGTGCCAGCAGTAACGGACGGTACAATGAGCAGTTCTTC. Protein: CASSNGRYNEQFF.

The V gene is TRBV4-3, the J gene TRBJ2-6; D may correspond to TRBD1 or TRBD2 (5 bases each). The CDR3 runs 19 residues. Trimming took off 1 base at V and 2 bases at J, with 18 bases between the two ends. The germline V gene encodes CDR1 LGHNA and CDR2 YSLEER. The CDR3 protein is CASSQVWTLGGTGANVLTF. The DNA of the CDR3 is TGCGCCAGCAGCCAAGTTTGGACATTAGGAGGAACTGGGGCCAACGTCCTGACTTTC.

Many counts were recorded for this clonotype. The rearrangement joins TRBV6-5 to TRBJ2-3, with unresolved D. Trimming removed 4 bases from V and 6 bases from J, with 8 bases in between. Germline CDR1 is MNHEY and CDR2 is SVGAGI. The CDR3 is 12 amino acids. The CDR3 loop reads CASSSDGDTQYF. CDR3 nucleotides: TGTGCCAGCAGTTCGGATGGGGATACGCAGTATTTT.

This clonotype turned up a few times. The V call is TRBV9, the J call TRBJ2-2; no firm D call. Germline CDR1 SGDLS, CDR2 YYNGEE. V was shortened by 0 bases and J by 3 bases, with 12 bases between the two germline ends. The CDR3 covers 16 residues. CDR3 DNA sequence: TGTGCCAGCAGCGTAGGAGACCAGTCGCACACCGGGGAGCTGTTTTTT. Translating gives CASSVGDQSHTGELFF.

The chain links TRBV9 to TRBJ1-2, with D unresolved. This CDR3 is 15 amino acids long. Germline assignment: CDR1 SGDLS and CDR2 YYNGEE. V lost 1 base, J lost 1 base, and 11 bases lay in between. The CDR3: CASSVSPAVNYGYTF. The CDR3 bases are TGTGCCAGCAGCGTAAGTCCGGCAGTTAACTATGGCTACACCTTC.

This clonotype has ten or more counts. This rearrangement joins TRBV9 to TRBJ2-1; 11 bases are a match to TRBD2. The CDR3 spans 18 residues. Trimming at V came to 0 bases and at J to 5 bases, leaving 10 bases not matched to a gene. Germline V gene sequence: CDR1 SGDLS, CDR2 YYNGEE. CDR3 amino acids: CASSVGGRSGGENNEQFF. DNA for the CDR3: TGTGCCAGCAGCGTAGGAGGTCGTAGCGGGGGGGAAAACAATGAGCAGTTCTTC.

V usage is TRBV20-1 and J usage is TRBJ2-7, with 9 bases aligning to TRBD1. The CDR3 runs 14 residues. Trimming cost V 3 bases and J 3 bases; bases outside gene matches: 6. Germline-derived CDR1 and CDR2 are DFQATT and SNEGSKA (reference sequence). The CDR3 loop reads CSASRDRVIYEQYF. CDR3 coding DNA: TGCAGTGCTAGTAGGGACAGGGTGATCTACGAGCAGTACTTC.

This clonotype was recorded at least ten times. The chain carries TRBV2 and TRBJ2-1; 10 bases match TRBD1. This CDR3 spans 14 amino acids. V shed 8 bases and J 2 bases; nucleotides not matched to a gene: 3. In germline, CDR1 is SNHLY, CDR2 FYNNEI. The CDR3 nucleotides read TGTGCCAGCGGCGGGACAGGGGCCTACAATGAGCAGTTCTTC. Translating gives CASGGTGAYNEQFF. Drawing the rest from reference TRBV2 and TRBJ2-1, the complete variable domain is EPEVTQTPSHQVTQMGQEVILRCVPISNHLYFYWYRQILGQKVEFLVSFYNNEISEKSEIFDDQFSVERPDGSNFTLKIRSTKLEDSAMYFCASGGTGAYNEQFFGPGTRLTVL.

This clonotype appeared a few times. CDR3 region: CATSDLLSGNTGELFF. For the CDR3, the DNA is TGTGCCACCAGTGATTTGCTCAGCGGGAACACCGGGGAGCTGTTTTTT. The rearrangement joins TRBV24-1 to TRBJ2-2, with D possibly matching TRBD2 (5 bases). Trimming stripped 0 bases from V and 1 base from J, with 8 bases between. The CDR3 runs to 16 residues. From germline, CDR1 is KGHDR and CDR2 SFDVKD.

This clonotype showed up just a few times. The J gene is TRBJ2-7, the V gene TRBV7-2; TRBD2 agrees at 9 bases. Trimming took 7 bases from V and 6 from J; bases not matched to a gene: 10. The V gene's germline CDR1 is SGHTA and CDR2 FQGNSA. This CDR3 is 14 amino acids long. CDR3 nucleotides: TGTGCCAGCACCATGCGGGGGGGGGCGAGCGAGCAGTACTTC. This gives the protein CASTMRGGASEQYF.

In the case of this clonotype: A much larger clone lies one base from this, so it may be a read error. The CDR3 loop is CASSQVWGTDTQYF. CDR3 nucleotide sequence: TGCGCCAGCAGCCAAGTCTGGGGCACAGATACGCAGTATTTT. The chain couples TRBV4-3 to TRBJ2-3, with D hard to call. Looked up from germline, CDR1 is LGHNA and CDR2 is YSLEER. CDR3 length: 14 residues. V lost 1 base and J lost 1, with 6 bases in between.

The rearrangement uses TRBV10-2 and TRBJ2-5; D perhaps matches TRBD1 (6 bases). Deletions cut 6 bases from V and 5 bases from J, with 16 bases between. This CDR3 is built from 14 residues. Germline assignment: CDR1 WSHSY and CDR2 SAAADI. The CDR3 bases are TGCGCCAGCAGCCCCAGAACGAGGGGGGAGACCCAGTACTTC. Protein product: CASSPRTRGETQYF.

DNA of the CDR3: TGTGCCAGCAGCCTGGACAGGGTGGAAGATACGCAGTATTTT. It codes for CASSLDRVEDTQYF. The chain carries TRBV5-6 and TRBJ2-3; TRBD1 aligns across 8 bases. This CDR3 spans 14 amino acids. Trimming cost V 4 bases and J 5 bases; bases outside gene matches: 6. Germline CDR1 is SGHDT and CDR2 is YYEEEE.

This clonotype showed up many times. The gene calls are TRBV7-3 and TRBJ2-3, with a tentative D call TRBD1 (6 bases). Trimming took off 5 bases at V and 3 bases at J, with 12 bases between the two ends. CDR3 length: 14 amino acids. The germline gives CDR1 SGHTA, CDR2 FQGTGA. CDR3 bases: TGTGCCAGCAGCAATAGGACAGTTACAGATACGCAGTATTTT. It codes for CASSNRTVTDTQYF.

The chain recombines TRBV10-3 with TRBJ1-5, with D possibly being TRBD1 (6 bases). Trimming shortened V by 2 bases and J by 5 bases, and 16 bases separated the two germline ends. CDR3 length: 16 amino acids. Germline assignment: CDR1 ENHRY and CDR2 SYGVKD. The DNA of the CDR3 is TGTGCCATCAGTGAGACCGGGGGCCGAGTGGATCAGCCCCAGCATTTT. Amino acids: CAISETGGRVDQPQHF.

There are a few counts of this clonotype. Here the CDR3 DNA reads TGTGCCAGCAGCTTATCCACGAAGGGACTAGCGGGAGTAAAGACCCAGTACTTC. Amino acids: CASSLSTKGLAGVKTQYF. The rearrangement joins TRBV11-1 to TRBJ2-5, with TRBD2 identical over 14 bases. Germline CDR1 and CDR2: SGHAT and FQDESV (reference sequence). The CDR3 totals 18 residues. J was trimmed by 6 bases and V by 2 bases; bases with no gene match: 11.

This clonotype occurred a few times. J is TRBJ1-3 and V is TRBV3-1, with D unresolved. Trimming shortened V by 6 bases and J by 2 bases, and 17 bases separated the two germline ends. There are 16 residues in the CDR3. The germline CDR1 and CDR2 sequences are LGHDT and YNNKEL (reference sequence). The CDR3 region is CASSPSDRGTGNTIYF. CDR3 DNA: TGTGCCAGCAGTCCCTCTGATCGGGGAACTGGAAACACCATATATTTT.

This clonotype was seen more than once but under ten times. The CDR3 DNA sequence: TGTGCCAGCACGCAGGACAGGACCTACAATGAGCAGTTCTTC. It specifies CASTQDRTYNEQFF. V is TRBV7-9 and J is TRBJ2-1, with 7 bases lining up with TRBD1. The ends lost 7 bases at V and 2 bases at J; junction bases unmatched: 5. CDR1 is SEHNR and CDR2 is FQNEAQ in the germline V gene (reference sequence). The CDR3 has 14 amino acids.

The V and J genes are TRBV7-9 and TRBJ2-2; D possibly corresponds to TRBD2 (5 bases). Germline V gives CDR1 SEHNR, CDR2 FQNEAQ (reference sequence). The V gene lost 5 bases and the J gene lost 6 bases, with 19 bases spanning the gap. The CDR3 is 16 residues long. CDR3 nucleotides: TGTGCCAGCAGCACAAGCGGCAATTCAAAGGCCGGGGAGCTGTTTTTT. Residues: CASSTSGNSKAGELFF.

The rearrangement links TRBV3-1 to TRBJ2-3, with D tentatively TRBD1 or TRBD2 (5 bases each). The CDR3 contains 15 residues. Trimming shortened V by 1 base and J by 6 bases, and 14 bases separated the two germline ends. CDR1 and CDR2 (germline): LGHDT, YNNKEL (reference sequence). This CDR3 is CASSQGRGVADTQYF. CDR3 nucleotide sequence: TGTGCCAGCAGCCAAGGAAGAGGGGTAGCGGATACGCAGTATTTT.

This clonotype was counted between two and nine times. The gene calls are TRBV19 and TRBJ1-2; D remains ambiguous. Germline-derived CDR1 and CDR2 are LNHDA and SQIVND (reference sequence). The CDR3 has 13 residues. Between the trimmed V and J ends, which lost 3 bases and 6 bases, there was a span of 11 bases. The CDR3 spells CASSISMSNGYTF. For the CDR3, the DNA is TGTGCCAGTAGTATTTCCATGTCTAATGGCTACACCTTC. Complete variable domain (other parts from reference TRBV19 and TRBJ1-2): DGGITQSPKYLFRKEGQNVTLSCEQNLNHDAMYWYRQDPGQGLRLIYYSQIVNDFQKGDIAEGYSVSREKKESFPLTVTSAQKNPTAFYLCASSISMSNGYTFGSGTRLTVV.

The sample holds many counts of this clonotype. This could be a read error, since a much larger clone is one nucleotide away. The chain carries TRBV10-3 and TRBJ2-6; D ambiguous. In germline, CDR1 is ENHRY, CDR2 SYGVKD. V lost 6 bases, J lost 0 bases, and 3 bases lay in between. This CDR3 is 13 amino acids long. The CDR3 spells CAISLSGANVLTF. The CDR3 nucleotides are TGTGCCATCAGCCTCTCTGGGGCCAACGTCCTGACTTTC.

This clonotype was seen ten or more times. The chain couples TRBV15 to TRBJ2-3, with D uncertain. The CDR3 loop spans 13 amino acids. V lost 1 base and J lost 0, with 2 bases in between. Germline-derived CDR1 and CDR2 are LNHNV and YYDKDF (reference sequence). The CDR3 loop is CATSRVSTDTQYF. For the CDR3, the DNA is TGTGCCACCAGCAGAGTCAGCACAGATACGCAGTATTTT.

The chain combines TRBV7-6 with TRBJ2-1; 10 nucleotides match TRBD2. Trimming at V came to 5 bases and at J to 10 bases, leaving 11 bases not matched to a gene. Germline CDR1 and CDR2: SGHVS and FNYEAQ. CDR3 length equals 15 residues. CDR3 bases: TGTGCCAGCAGCGCCCGGGGGACTAGCGAATTAGAGCAGTTCTTC. Amino acids: CASSARGTSELEQFF.

This clonotype was counted a few times. V and J are TRBV20-1 and TRBJ2-1; TRBD2 matches 10 bases. V was pared by 5 bases and J by 4 bases, with 8 bases of the junction left unmatched. Germline V gene sequence: CDR1 DFQATT, CDR2 SNEGSKA (reference sequence). CDR3 length equals 15 residues. CDR3 in amino acids: CSALGTSVRYNEQFF. In nucleotides, the CDR3 is TGCAGTGCTCTCGGGACTAGCGTTAGATACAATGAGCAGTTCTTC.